Shown below are 14 T cell receptor beta chains from a single sample sequenced in a study of shared clonotypes between healthy human individuals. Generated by immunoSEQ multiplex PCR, the TCRdb table keeps only in-frame clones and is missing some. The sample gives hundreds of thousands of clones, around 79% of which show up once; roughly 13% is in the top ten. Sequenced material: PBMCs. Receptors originate from a woman aged 40 to 55 in good health. Some clones in this sample may be carry-over from other donors' samples.

The chain links TRBV9 to TRBJ2-1, with D perhaps matching TRBD1 or TRBD2 (5 bases each). V was trimmed by 5 bases and J by 4 bases, leaving 13 bases between them. Germline V gene lookup returns CDR1 SGDLS and CDR2 YYNGEE. The CDR3 is made up of 14 amino acids. The CDR3 region has the DNA TGTGCCAGCAGTAGGGGACCTCTATACAATGAGCAGTTCTTC. This codes for CASSRGPLYNEQFF.

The chain links TRBV21-1 to TRBJ2-3; the D call in the table, TRBD2, was not verified against the DNA. TRBV21-1 is classified as a pseudogene. The CDR3 totals 15 residues. CDR3 bases: TGTGCCAGCAGCATCTTCGGTGAGAGCACAGATACGCAGTATTTT. This sequence encodes CASSIFGESTDTQYF.

The rearrangement links TRBV19 to TRBJ1-5; TRBD1 agrees at 7 bases. Losses at the gene ends were 7 bases for V and 5 bases for J; bases not matched to a gene: 5. Germline V gene lookup returns CDR1 LNHDA and CDR2 SQIVND (reference sequence). The CDR3 is made up of 13 amino acids. The CDR3 DNA sequence: TGTGCCAGTACCGGGACAGATTATCAGCCCCAGCATTTT. This translates into CASTGTDYQPQHF.

The chain recombines TRBV5-8 with TRBJ1-4, with 10 bases fitting TRBD1. CDR3 size: 15 residues. Per the germline V gene, CDR1 is SGHTS and CDR2 is YDEGEE. J lost 8 bases, V lost 0 bases, and 4 bases had no gene match. CDR3 nucleotides: TGTGCCAGCAGCTTGGCCGGGACAGGGGACGAAAAACTGTTTTTT. The encoded protein is CASSLAGTGDEKLFF. The variable domain in full, with the rest retrieved from reference TRBV5-8 and TRBJ1-4, is EAGVTQSPTHLIKTRGQQATLRCSPISGHTSVYWYQQALGLGLQFLLWYDEGEERNRGNFPPRFSGRQFPNYSSELNVNALELEDSALYLCASSLAGTGDEKLFFGSGTQLSVL.

The V gene is TRBV2, the J gene TRBJ1-4; weak D call: TRBD1 (5 bases). Trimming pared 5 bases from V and 8 bases from J, leaving 12 bases between. Germline V gene data show CDR1 as SNHLY and CDR2 as FYNNEI. This CDR3 is built from 13 residues. This CDR3 is CASSRDLGEKLFF. As DNA, the CDR3 is TGTGCCAGCAGTCGGGACCTGGGGGAAAAACTGTTTTTT.

V is TRBV7-7 and J is TRBJ2-5; D is possibly TRBD1 or TRBD2 (5 bases each). Germline CDR1 reads SSHAT; CDR2 reads FNYEAQ (reference sequence). CDR3 length equals 15 residues. Trimming removed 3 bases from V and 5 bases from J, with 16 bases in between. CDR3 sequence: CASSLGPNEGETQYF. The CDR3 bases are TGTGCCAGCAGCTTGGGACCCAACGAGGGGGAGACCCAGTACTTC.

The genes are TRBV15 and TRBJ1-3; the D is unclear. V was cut by 5 bases and J by 0 bases, with 11 bases left in between. Germline loops: CDR1 LNHNV, CDR2 YYDKDF (reference sequence). The length of the CDR3 is 15 residues. CDR3 nucleotides: TGTGCCACCAGCGGATACCCGAGCTCTGGAAACACCATATATTTT. Its protein product is CATSGYPSSGNTIYF.

The table lists this clone with a count of one. The junction differs from germline at one of its ends, possibly a read error. The chain links TRBV7-3 to TRBJ1-1; D not certain. Germline lookup yields CDR1 SGHTA and CDR2 FQGTGA. CDR3 length: 16 residues. CDR3 amino acids: CASSLTSGFLNTEAFF. In nucleotides, the CDR3 is TGTGCCAGCAGCCTAACGTCTGGGTTTTTGAACACTGAAGCTTTCTTT.

The V and J genes are TRBV25-1 and TRBJ2-2, with D perhaps TRBD1 (6 bases). The CDR3 sequence is 18 residues long. Germline assignment: CDR1 MGHDK and CDR2 SYGVNS. V was trimmed by 3 bases and J by 1 base, leaving 18 bases between them. The CDR3 DNA sequence: TGTGCCAGCAGTGACTTCCTAGGGCAGGGGAGGAACACCGGGGAGCTGTTTTTT. Amino acid sequence: CASSDFLGQGRNTGELFF.

The V gene is TRBV27, the J gene TRBJ2-7; 15 bases are a match to TRBD2. This CDR3 contains 16 residues. Germline trimming cut 8 bases from V and 2 bases from J; bases unmatched to any gene: 7. Germline values: CDR1 MNHEY, CDR2 SMNVEV (reference sequence). CDR3 nucleotide sequence: TGTGCCAGCGGCGGACTAGCGGGAGGGGGGCCCTACGAGCAGTACTTC. It is translated as CASGGLAGGGPYEQYF.

The chain has TRBV9 and TRBJ1-1; 8 bases fit TRBD1. There are 16 residues in the CDR3. Germline V CDR1 and CDR2: SGDLS, YYNGEE. V shed 4 bases, J shed 1 base, and the junction held 9 bases outside the gene matches. In DNA form, the CDR3 reads TGTGCCAGCAGCAGGACAGGGAGTATATCGAACACTGAAGCTTTCTTT. It codes for CASSRTGSISNTEAFF.

V is TRBV29-1 and J is TRBJ2-3, with 8 bases fitting TRBD2. Germline V CDR1 and CDR2: SQVTM, ANQGSEA. This CDR3 is 15 amino acids long. The ends lost 2 bases at V and 2 bases at J; junction bases unmatched: 6. In nucleotides, the CDR3 is TGCAGCGTTGAAATCGGACTAGCTTTCACAGATACGCAGTATTTT. Translation: CSVEIGLAFTDTQYF.

CDR3: CASSESPLGGFDEQYF. The CDR3 DNA is TGCGCCAGCAGTGAGTCACCTTTGGGGGGCTTCGACGAGCAGTACTTC. V usage is TRBV10-1 and J usage is TRBJ2-7; D possibly uses TRBD1 or TRBD2 (6 bases each). V was shortened by 0 bases and J by 5 bases, with 17 bases between the two germline ends. This CDR3 has 16 amino acids. Germline-derived CDR1 and CDR2 are WNHNN and SYGVQD (reference sequence).

Note on this clone: The identical CDR3 is also encoded by other nucleotide sequences in the sample. This chain joins TRBV11-2 and TRBJ2-1; unclear D gene. The germline V and J ends were trimmed by 0 bases and 9 bases, with 6 bases remaining between them. CDR3 length equals 12 residues. In germline, CDR1 is SGHAT, CDR2 FQNNGV. The CDR3 DNA reads as TGTGCCAGCAGCTTAGATCTCCGTGAGCAGTTCTTC. Translating gives CASSLDLREQFF.